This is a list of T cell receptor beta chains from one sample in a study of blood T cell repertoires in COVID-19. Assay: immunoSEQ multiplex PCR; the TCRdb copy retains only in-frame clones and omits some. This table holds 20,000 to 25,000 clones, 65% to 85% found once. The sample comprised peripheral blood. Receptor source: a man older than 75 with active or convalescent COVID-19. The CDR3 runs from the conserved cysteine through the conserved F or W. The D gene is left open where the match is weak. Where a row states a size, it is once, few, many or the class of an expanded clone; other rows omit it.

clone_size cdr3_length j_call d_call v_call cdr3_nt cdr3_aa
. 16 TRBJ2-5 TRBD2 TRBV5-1 TGCGCCAGCAGCTTGGTAGTCGGGCGGGAGCAAGAGACCCAGTACTTC CASSLVVGREQETQYF
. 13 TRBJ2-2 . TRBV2 TGTGCCAGCAGTTCCACAAATACCGGGGAGCTGTTTTTT CASSSTNTGELFF
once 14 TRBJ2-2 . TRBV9 TGTGCCAGCAGCCCCCAGGCAGTAGACGGGGAGCTGTTTTTT CASSPQAVDGELFF
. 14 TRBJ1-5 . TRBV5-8 TGTGCCAGCAGCTTCCGGGGGGCAGATCAGCCCCAGCATTTT CASSFRGADQPQHF
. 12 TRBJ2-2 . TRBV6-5 TGTGCCAGCAGTTACGAGGCCGGGGAGCTGTTTTTT CASSYEAGELFF
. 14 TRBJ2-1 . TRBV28 TGTGCCAGCAGCCCCCCTCGCGACAGTTCGAGCCAGTTCTTC CASSPPRDSSSQFF
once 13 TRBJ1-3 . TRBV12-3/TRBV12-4 TGTGCCACGACGCCGGGGTCTGGAAACACCATATATTTT CATTPGSGNTIYF
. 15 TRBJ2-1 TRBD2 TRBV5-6 TGTGCCAGCAGCTCCTCGGGAGGTTCCTACAATGAGCAGTTCTTC CASSSSGGSYNEQFF
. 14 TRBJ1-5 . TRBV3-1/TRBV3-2 TGTGCCAGCTTCCGCTTGCGGAGCCATCAGCCCCAGCATTTT CASFRLRSHQPQHF
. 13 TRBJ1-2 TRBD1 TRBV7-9 TGTGCCAGCAGCTTACCAGGGGGCGGTGGCTACACCTTC CASSLPGGGGYTF
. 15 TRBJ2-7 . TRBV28 TGTGCCAGCAGCCCGTTTGAGGGCGCAAACTACGAGCAGTACTTC CASSPFEGANYEQYF
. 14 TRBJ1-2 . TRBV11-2 TGTGCCAGCAGCCTACAAAGGGGAGGCTATGGCTACACCTTC CASSLQRGGYGYTF
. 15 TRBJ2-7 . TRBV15 TGTGCCACCAGCAGAGCCGGGACTTACATATACGAGCAGTACTTC CATSRAGTYIYEQYF
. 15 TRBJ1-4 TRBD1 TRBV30 TGTGCCTGGAGTCTGCCGACAGGGTCTAATGAAAAACTGTTTTTT CAWSLPTGSNEKLFF
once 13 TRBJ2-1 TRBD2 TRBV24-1 TGTGCCACCAGCGGGGCGGGGGGGAGAGGACAGTTCTTC CATSGAGGRGQFF
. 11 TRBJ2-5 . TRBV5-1 TGCGCCAGCAGCCGGGAGGAGACCCAGTACTTC CASSREETQYF
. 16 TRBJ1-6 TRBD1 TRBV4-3 TGCGCCAGCAGCCAAGAGGCCCCAGGGGGAGATTCACCCCTCCACTTT CASSQEAPGGDSPLHF
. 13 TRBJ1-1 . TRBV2 TGTGCTCGGTCCTCCCTGTCGGGCACTGAAGCTTTCTTT CARSSLSGTEAFF
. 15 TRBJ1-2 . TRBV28 TGTGCCAGCAGTTTCTACCCCTCCGCTAACTATGGCTACACCTTC CASSFYPSANYGYTF
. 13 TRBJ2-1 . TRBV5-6 TGTGCCAGCAGCTTTACAGGGTTTCGGGAGCAGTTCTTC CASSFTGFREQFF
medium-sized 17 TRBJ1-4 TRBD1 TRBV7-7 TGTGCTAGCAGCCCTGGACAGGGCGGGATAACTAATGAAAAACTGTTTTTT CASSPGQGGITNEKLFF
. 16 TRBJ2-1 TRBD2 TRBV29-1 TGCAGCGTTGCCAAGTATGCGGGAGGGCTGGGGAATGAGCAGTTCTTC CSVAKYAGGLGNEQFF
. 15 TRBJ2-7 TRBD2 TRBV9 TGTGCCAGCAGCGTAGGGGGACTAAGTTGGGACGAGCAGTACTTC CASSVGGLSWDEQYF
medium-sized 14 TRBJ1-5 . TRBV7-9 TGTGCCAGCAGCTCAAGTACGCCGGGGGGCTATCAGCATTTT CASSSSTPGGYQHF
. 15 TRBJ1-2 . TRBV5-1 TGCGCCAGCAGCACCACCGCAGGGGCTAACTATGGCTACACCTTC CASSTTAGANYGYTF
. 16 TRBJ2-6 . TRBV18 TGTGCCAGCTCACCACTTGAGGTCTCTGGGGCCAACGTCCTGACTTTC CASSPLEVSGANVLTF
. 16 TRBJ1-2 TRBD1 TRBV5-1 TGCGCCAGCAGAGGGACAGGGTCCCCCTCTAACTATGGCTACACCTTC CASRGTGSPSNYGYTF
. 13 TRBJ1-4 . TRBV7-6 TGTGCCAGCAGCTTGAGGGAAGGTGAAAAACTGTTTTTT CASSLREGEKLFF
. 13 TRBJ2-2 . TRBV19 TGTGCCAGTAGAACGGACTACTGGGGGGAGCTGTTTTTT CASRTDYWGELFF
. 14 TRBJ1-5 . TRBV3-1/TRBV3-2 TGTGCCAGCAGCCGTTCGGGAGGGCATCAGCCCCAGCATTTT CASSRSGGHQPQHF
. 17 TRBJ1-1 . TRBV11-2 TGTGCCAGCAGCTTACGTCAGGGCTTACTTCTGAACACTGAAGCTTTCTTT CASSLRQGLLLNTEAFF
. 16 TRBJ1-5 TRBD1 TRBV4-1 TGCGCCAGCAGCCCGGGCTCCGGGACAGGTGGGCAGCCCCAGCATTTT CASSPGSGTGGQPQHF
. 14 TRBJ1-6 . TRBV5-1 TGCGCCAGCAGCTTGGAACTGGGCGCCTCACCCCTCCACTTT CASSLELGASPLHF
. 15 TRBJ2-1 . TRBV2 TGTGCCAGCAGTGGGGCCACTAGCTCCTACAATGAGCAGTTCTTC CASSGATSSYNEQFF
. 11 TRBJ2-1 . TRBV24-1 TGTGCCACCAGTGATCGTGGCGAGCAGTTCTTC CATSDRGEQFF
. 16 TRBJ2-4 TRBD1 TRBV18 TGTGCCAGCTCACCTTCGGCAGGGGGAACCAAAAACATTCAGTACTTC CASSPSAGGTKNIQYF
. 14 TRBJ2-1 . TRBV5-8 TGTGCCAGCAGCGACGTCCGGGAGTACAATGAGCAGTTCTTC CASSDVREYNEQFF
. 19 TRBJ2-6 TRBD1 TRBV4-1 TGCGCCAGCAGCCCAAATGTAGGACAGGGGGTTCCTGGGGCCAACGTCCTGACTTTC CASSPNVGQGVPGANVLTF
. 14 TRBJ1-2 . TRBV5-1 TGCGCCAGCAGCTTGGGGACAGCAATCTATGGCTACACCTTC CASSLGTAIYGYTF
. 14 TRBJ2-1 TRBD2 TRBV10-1 TGCGCCAGCAGTGAGATAGCGGGAAGCAATGAGCAGTTCTTC CASSEIAGSNEQFF
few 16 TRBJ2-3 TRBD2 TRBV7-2 TGTGCCAGCAGCTTATGGGGGAGCGGGAATTCAGATACGCAGTATTTT CASSLWGSGNSDTQYF
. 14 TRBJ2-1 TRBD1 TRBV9 TGTGCCAGCAGCCTACGGGACAGCTACAATGAGCAGTTCTTC CASSLRDSYNEQFF
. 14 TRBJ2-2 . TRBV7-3 TGTGCCAGCAGCTTAAGGGGGGACACCGGGGAGCTGTTTTTT CASSLRGDTGELFF
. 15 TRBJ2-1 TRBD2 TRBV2 TGTGCCAGCAGCCCCGGGACTAGTCCTTGGAGTGAGCAGTTCTTC CASSPGTSPWSEQFF